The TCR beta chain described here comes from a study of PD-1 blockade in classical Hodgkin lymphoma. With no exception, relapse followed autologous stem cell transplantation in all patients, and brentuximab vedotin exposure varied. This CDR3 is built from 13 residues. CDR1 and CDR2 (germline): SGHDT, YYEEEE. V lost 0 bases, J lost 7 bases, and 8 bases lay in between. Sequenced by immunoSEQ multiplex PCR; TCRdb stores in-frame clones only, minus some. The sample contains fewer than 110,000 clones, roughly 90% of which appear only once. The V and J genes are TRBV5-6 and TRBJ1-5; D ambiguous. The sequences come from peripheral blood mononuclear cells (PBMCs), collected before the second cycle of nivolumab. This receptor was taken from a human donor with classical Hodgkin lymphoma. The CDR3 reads CASSLGGGQPQHF. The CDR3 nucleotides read TGTGCCAGCAGCTTGGGGGGAGGGCAGCCCCAGCATTTT.